This T cell receptor beta chain was captured in a study of cytomegalovirus exposure and HLA in healthy donors. Turning to the study itself: Falling in the Caucasian-associated ancestry cluster were about 82% of approximately 410 genotyped donors. Findings of the study overall: Trimming of TCR beta V- and J-genes showed a link, identified in a later analysis, to a missense DCLRE1C variant.

Worth noting for this clone: Its matching antigen is unknown.

Germline V CDR1 and CDR2: LNHDA, SQIVND (reference sequence). The CDR3 runs 17 residues. V was clipped by 6 bases and J by 3 bases, with 24 bases between them. Use of 60 Vbeta and 13 Jbeta primers characterized the PCR. Profiled with immunoSEQ multiplex PCR; TCRdb holds only in-frame clones, not every one. Of 220,000 or so clones in the sample, 75% to 85% are singletons; the top ten hold 2.7%. Material: PBMCs. The chain recombines TRBV19 with TRBJ2-7, with a tentative D call TRBD1 (7 bases). This clonotype originated in a woman in her thirties or forties in good health and CMV-seronegative. The CDR3 nucleotides are TGTGCCAGTAGACAGGGGACTCCTCTGGACGGGAACTACGAGCAGTACTTC. Its protein product is CASRQGTPLDGNYEQYF.